The 29 T cell receptor beta chains below all came from one sample that was sequenced in a study of graft-versus-host responses after intestinal transplantation. Measured with immunoSEQ multiplex PCR; TCRdb has only the in-frame clones, and not every one. The table has 20,000 to 30,000 clones, roughly 80% seen once; the top ten hold around 1.1%. This sample comprised PBMCs, obtained 28 days after intestinal transplant. These receptors were taken from a human patient who received an intestinal transplant, so some T cells may come from the graft donor.

This clone showed up just a few times. The CDR3 region is CASSYAGRRSSYEQYF. CDR3 nucleotide sequence: TGTGCCAGCAGTTACGCTGGACGGCGGAGCTCCTACGAGCAGTACTTC. The chain is built from TRBV6-5 and TRBJ2-7; D is uncertain. CDR1 and CDR2 (germline): MNHEY, SVGAGI. Trimming stripped 2 bases from V and 0 bases from J, with 14 bases between. The CDR3 totals 16 residues.

This chain connects TRBV9 to TRBJ2-3; TRBD2 might be the D (6 bases). Germline CDR1 is SGDLS and CDR2 is YYNGEE. Trimming stripped 0 bases from V and 4 bases from J, with 12 bases between. This CDR3 region has 15 residues. Here the CDR3 DNA reads TGTGCCAGCAGCGTAGAAGCGGGTCAGGCAGATACGCAGTATTTT. Residues: CASSVEAGQADTQYF. The full variable domain, in which reference TRBV9 and TRBJ2-3 provide the parts outside the CDR3, is DSGVTQTPKHLITATGQRVTLRCSPRSGDLSVYWYQQSLDQGLQFLIQYYNGEERAKGNILERFSAQQFPDLHSELNLSSLELGDSALYFCASSVEAGQADTQYFGPGTRLTVL.

The chain recombines TRBV9 with TRBJ2-7, with D unresolved. The V end lost 2 bases, the J end lost 5 bases, and 11 bases lay between the germline ends. The CDR3 length is 13 residues. CDR1 SGDLS and CDR2 YYNGEE come from the germline V gene. The CDR3 protein is CASSVSAYHEQYF. As DNA, the CDR3 is TGTGCCAGCAGCGTGTCGGCCTACCACGAGCAGTACTTC.

The chain is built from TRBV10-3 and TRBJ2-7; 12 nucleotides agree with TRBD2. CDR1 is ENHRY, CDR2 SYGVKD, per germline. The CDR3 covers 15 residues. V lost 4 bases, J lost 4 bases, and 5 bases stayed unmatched. In DNA form, the CDR3 reads TGTGCCATCAGTGGAGAGGGACTAGCGGGTTACGAGCAGTACTTC. Translated, it gives CAISGEGLAGYEQYF.

The chain is built from TRBV2 and TRBJ1-1; no reliable D call. This CDR3 is built from 12 residues. CDR1 SNHLY and CDR2 FYNNEI come from the germline V gene. V lost 4 bases and J 1 base, leaving 4 bases between the germline ends. CDR3 amino acids: CASSGGNTEAFF. CDR3 coding DNA: TGTGCCAGCAGTGGAGGGAACACTGAAGCTTTCTTT.

The chain recombines TRBV9 with TRBJ2-7; 9 positions agree with TRBD2. CDR1 is SGDLS and CDR2 is YYNGEE in the germline V gene. Trimming cost V 4 bases and J 4 bases; bases outside gene matches: 12. There are 16 residues in the CDR3. The DNA of the CDR3 is TGTGCCAGCAGCTCCAGTAGCGGGGGAGCCCTATACGAGCAGTACTTC. This codes for CASSSSSGGALYEQYF.

The chain employs TRBV30 and TRBJ2-7; 10 bases match TRBD2. The J segment lost 3 bases and the V segment lost 2 bases, leaving 4 bases of the junction unmatched. The CDR3 runs 14 residues. CDR1 is GTSNPN and CDR2 is SVGIG in the germline V gene (reference sequence). The CDR3 sequence is CAWSWTSGDYEQYF. CDR3 sequence (DNA): TGTGCCTGGAGTTGGACTAGCGGAGACTACGAGCAGTACTTC.

The chain combines TRBV7-9 with TRBJ2-3, with D perhaps TRBD1 or TRBD2 (5 bases each). V lost 5 bases, J lost 7 bases, and 10 bases lay in between. The CDR3 length is 12 residues. CDR1 and CDR2 from the germline V gene are SEHNR and FQNEAQ (reference sequence). As DNA, the CDR3 is TGTGCCAGCAGCAAAGGGGAGCATACGCAGTATTTT. The encoded protein is CASSKGEHTQYF.

This rearrangement joins TRBV5-1 to TRBJ1-1; TRBD1 matches at 7 bases. Germline assignment: CDR1 SGHRS and CDR2 YFSETQ. There are 14 residues in the CDR3. Trimming removed 2 bases from V and 0 bases from J; junction bases left unmatched: 1. CDR3 loop: CASSLGGVNTEAFF. Here the CDR3 DNA reads TGCGCCAGCAGCTTAGGGGGCGTGAACACTGAAGCTTTCTTT.

The V call is TRBV10-1, the J call TRBJ2-1; D is possibly TRBD2 (5 bases). V was clipped by 2 bases and J by 4 bases, with 18 bases between them. The CDR3 is made up of 17 amino acids. Germline CDR1 and CDR2: WNHNN and SYGVQD (reference sequence). Here the CDR3 reads CASSEGRLASRYNEQFF. In DNA form, the CDR3 reads TGCGCCAGCAGTGAGGGCAGACTGGCTAGCAGATACAATGAGCAGTTCTTC.

The chain links TRBV10-3 to TRBJ2-7, with 7 bases fitting TRBD1. The CDR3 extends over 15 amino acids. The germline gives CDR1 ENHRY, CDR2 SYGVKD. Trimming removed 6 bases from V and 0 bases from J; junction bases left unmatched: 8. The chain's CDR3 is CAISSTGSNSYEQYF. CDR3 nucleotides: TGTGCCATCAGCTCGACAGGGTCCAACTCCTACGAGCAGTACTTC.

The rearrangement links TRBV5-1 to TRBJ1-6, with TRBD1 as a possible D gene (6 bases). The CDR3 sequence is 15 residues long. V was pared by 0 bases and J by 7 bases, with 11 bases between. The germline gives CDR1 SGHRS, CDR2 YFSETQ. CDR3 protein: CASSLVGQGNSPLHF. CDR3 bases: TGCGCCAGCAGCTTGGTAGGGCAGGGGAATTCACCCCTCCACTTT.

A remark on this clone: The same CDR3 arises from other DNA sequences in this sample as well. The genes are TRBV7-6 and TRBJ2-2; weak D call: TRBD2 (7 bases). This CDR3 comprises 14 residues. The germline CDR1 and CDR2 sequences are SGHVS and FNYEAQ. Trimming pared 1 base from V and 6 bases from J, leaving 9 bases between. CDR3 sequence reads: CASSLEGGAGELFF. CDR3 DNA sequence: TGTGCCAGCAGCTTAGAGGGGGGGGCCGGGGAGCTGTTTTTT.

The chain links TRBV4-1 to TRBJ1-4, with a weak D call TRBD1 (6 bases). Germline V CDR1 and CDR2: MGHRA, YSYEKL. The length of the CDR3 is 17 residues. V dropped 0 bases and J dropped 8 bases, with 19 bases sitting between them. For the CDR3, the DNA is TGCGCCAGCAGCCAAGAAGAAACGGGGGGGCTTTGGGAAAAACTGTTTTTT. This sequence encodes CASSQEETGGLWEKLFF.

This chain links TRBV29-1 with TRBJ2-1; a possible D gene is TRBD1 (6 bases). Trimming cost V 5 bases and J 3 bases, with 11 bases left between them. This CDR3 region has 13 residues. Germline assignment: CDR1 SQVTM and CDR2 ANQGSEA. The CDR3 spells CSVRTENYNEQFF. The CDR3 coding sequence is TGCAGCGTTCGGACAGAAAACTACAATGAGCAGTTCTTC.

The chain uses TRBV6-1 and TRBJ2-6; no reliable D call. Deletions cut 10 bases from V and 0 bases from J, with 7 bases between. Germline-derived CDR1 and CDR2 are MNHNS and SASEGT. CDR3 length equals 13 residues. Written as DNA, the CDR3 is TGTGCCATAGACGACTCTGGGGCCAACGTCCTGACTTTC. Translated, it gives CAIDDSGANVLTF.

The chain is built from TRBV29-1 and TRBJ1-2; possible D gene TRBD1, 5 bases. With 0 bases removed from V and 2 bases from J, the gap between germline ends came to 13 bases. The CDR3 is 15 amino acids. Germline V CDR1 and CDR2: SQVTM, ANQGSEA. DNA of the CDR3: TGCAGCGTTGAAGATCCCTTGACAGTGAACTATGGCTACACCTTC. It specifies CSVEDPLTVNYGYTF.

This rearrangement joins TRBV6-5 to TRBJ2-7, with D possibly being TRBD1 (6 bases). CDR3 length: 12 amino acids. CDR1 and CDR2 (germline): MNHEY, SVGAGI. V was shortened by 5 bases and J by 3 bases, with 8 bases between the two germline ends. CDR3 sequence reads: CASSRTVYEQYF. The CDR3 region has the DNA TGTGCCAGCAGTAGGACAGTCTACGAGCAGTACTTC.

Concerning this clone itself: The junction departs from the called germline gene at one end, perhaps through a read error. The V gene is TRBV12-5, the J gene TRBJ1-2, with a weak D call TRBD1 (5 bases). CDR3 length: 15 amino acids. CDR1 and CDR2 from the germline V gene are LGHNT and FRNRAP. The CDR3 here is CASGLATGGPYGYTF. The CDR3 bases are TGTGCTAGTGGGTTGGCAACCGGGGGTCCTTATGGCTACACCTTC.

This clone has only one observation. The chain combines TRBV6-6 with TRBJ1-2; D gene ambiguous. The CDR3 length is 13 residues. The V and J ends lost 0 bases and 0 bases respectively, with 2 bases between them. In germline, CDR1 is MNHNY, CDR2 SVGAGI (reference sequence). This CDR3 reads CASSYSANYGYTF. DNA for the CDR3: TGTGCCAGCAGTTACTCGGCTAACTATGGCTACACCTTC.

The V gene is TRBV7-6, the J gene TRBJ1-2; 7 nucleotides line up with TRBD1. The CDR3 is 13 residues long. CDR1 and CDR2 from the germline V gene are SGHVS and FNYEAQ. With 5 bases clipped from V and 2 bases from J, the junction kept 2 bases outside the gene matches. This chain's CDR3 is CASSATGNYGYTF. As DNA, the CDR3 is TGTGCCAGCAGCGCGACAGGGAACTATGGCTACACCTTC.

V usage is TRBV19 and J usage is TRBJ1-3; TRBD1 might be the D (5 bases). The CDR3 is 15 amino acids. V was cut by 3 bases and J by 0 bases, with 9 bases left in between. Looked up from germline, CDR1 is LNHDA and CDR2 is SQIVND (reference sequence). The CDR3 loop reads CASSIWGYSGNTIYF. The CDR3 nucleotides are TGTGCCAGTAGTATTTGGGGCTACTCTGGAAACACCATATATTTT. The variable domain in full, completed from reference TRBV19 and TRBJ1-3, reads DGGITQSPKYLFRKEGQNVTLSCEQNLNHDAMYWYRQDPGQGLRLIYYSQIVNDFQKGDIAEGYSVSREKKESFPLTVTSAQKNPTAFYLCASSIWGYSGNTIYFGEGSWLTVV.

This clone came up a few times. The chain recombines TRBV5-4 with TRBJ2-7; D not resolved. V was trimmed by 0 bases and J by 0 bases, leaving 7 bases between them. Per the germline V gene, CDR1 is SGHNT and CDR2 is YYREEE (reference sequence). This CDR3 contains 14 residues. The CDR3 DNA reads TGTGCCAGCAGCTTGGAGTTGAGCTCCTACGAGCAGTACTTC. Its translation is CASSLELSSYEQYF.

The gene calls are TRBV28 and TRBJ1-1; D is perhaps TRBD1 (6 bases). From germline, CDR1 is MDHEN and CDR2 SYDVKM. The CDR3 is made up of 14 amino acids. Between the trimmed V and J ends, which lost 0 bases and 7 bases, there was a span of 12 bases. The DNA for the CDR3 is TGTGCCAGCAGTTTATGGGGTCAGGGGAATGAAGCTTTCTTT. Its translation: CASSLWGQGNEAFF.

The chain employs TRBV4-1 and TRBJ2-1; D may correspond to TRBD1 or TRBD2 (7 bases each). Looked up from germline, CDR1 is MGHRA and CDR2 is YSYEKL. This CDR3 spans 16 amino acids. With 3 bases removed from V and 4 bases from J, the gap between germline ends came to 16 bases. The CDR3 protein is CASSHPQGGAYNEQFF. DNA of the CDR3: TGCGCCAGCAGCCATCCCCAGGGGGGGGCTTACAATGAGCAGTTCTTC.

The rearrangement links TRBV5-1 to TRBJ1-3, with a possible D match to TRBD1 (5 bases). The CDR3 covers 15 residues. V lost 4 bases and J 4 bases, leaving 15 bases between the germline ends. The germline CDR1 and CDR2 sequences are SGHRS and YFSETQ. In nucleotides, the CDR3 is TGCGCCAGCAGCATCGACCGGGACCTCGGAAACACCATATATTTT. Protein: CASSIDRDLGNTIYF. Drawing the rest from reference TRBV5-1 and TRBJ1-3, the complete variable domain is KAGVTQTPRYLIKTRGQQVTLSCSPISGHRSVSWYQQTPGQGLQFLFEYFSETQRNKGNFPGRFSGRQFSNSRSEMNVSTLELGDSALYLCASSIDRDLGNTIYFGEGSWLTVV.

The chain is built from TRBV25-1 and TRBJ2-7; D remains ambiguous. Germline loops: CDR1 MGHDK, CDR2 SYGVNS. Trimming stripped 5 bases from V and 2 bases from J, with 10 bases between. CDR3 length: 13 residues. The CDR3 nucleotides read TGTGCCAGCAGTCGGCTAGGGCCCTACGAGCAGTACTTC. It is translated as CASSRLGPYEQYF.

This rearrangement joins TRBV15 to TRBJ2-7, with D perhaps matching TRBD1 (6 bases). The CDR3 has 16 residues. V lost 0 bases and J 3 bases, leaving 15 bases between the germline ends. Germline V gene sequence: CDR1 LNHNV, CDR2 YYDKDF (reference sequence). The CDR3 DNA reads as TGTGCCACCAGCAGAGATTTGACCGTAGGGGGCTACGAGCAGTACTTC. Protein product: CATSRDLTVGGYEQYF.

The rearrangement uses TRBV4-1 and TRBJ2-7; no clear D. Trimming cost V 0 bases and J 0 bases, with 6 bases left between them. The CDR3 totals 14 residues. Germline-derived CDR1 and CDR2 are MGHRA and YSYEKL. The CDR3 nucleotides read TGCGCCAGCAGCCAAGACTTGGACTCCTACGAGCAGTACTTC. Translating it yields CASSQDLDSYEQYF.